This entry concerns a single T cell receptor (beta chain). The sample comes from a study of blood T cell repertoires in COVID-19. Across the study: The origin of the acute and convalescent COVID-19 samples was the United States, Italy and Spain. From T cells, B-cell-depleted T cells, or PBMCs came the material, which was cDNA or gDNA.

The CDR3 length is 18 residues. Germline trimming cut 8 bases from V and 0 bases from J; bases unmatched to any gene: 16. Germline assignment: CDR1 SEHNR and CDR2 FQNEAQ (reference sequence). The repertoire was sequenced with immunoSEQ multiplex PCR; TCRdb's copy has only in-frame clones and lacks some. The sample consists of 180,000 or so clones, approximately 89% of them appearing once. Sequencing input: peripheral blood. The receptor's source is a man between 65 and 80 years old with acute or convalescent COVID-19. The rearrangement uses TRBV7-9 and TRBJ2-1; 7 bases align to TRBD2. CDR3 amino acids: CASGTTQGLPVSYNEQFF. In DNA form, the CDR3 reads TGTGCCAGCGGAACAACCCAGGGACTACCCGTCTCCTACAATGAGCAGTTCTTC.